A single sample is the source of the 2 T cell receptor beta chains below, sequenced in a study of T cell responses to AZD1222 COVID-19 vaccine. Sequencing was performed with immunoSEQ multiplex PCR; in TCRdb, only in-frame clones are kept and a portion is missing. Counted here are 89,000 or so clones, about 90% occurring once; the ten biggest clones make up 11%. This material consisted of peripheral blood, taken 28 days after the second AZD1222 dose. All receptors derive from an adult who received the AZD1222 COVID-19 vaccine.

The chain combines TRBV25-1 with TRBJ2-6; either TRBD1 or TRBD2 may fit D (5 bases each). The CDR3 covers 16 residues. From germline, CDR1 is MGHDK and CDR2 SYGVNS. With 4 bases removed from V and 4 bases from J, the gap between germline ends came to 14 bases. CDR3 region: CASSGDGVWGANVLTF. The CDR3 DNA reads TGTGCCAGCAGTGGGGACGGGGTGTGGGGGGCCAACGTCCTGACTTTC.

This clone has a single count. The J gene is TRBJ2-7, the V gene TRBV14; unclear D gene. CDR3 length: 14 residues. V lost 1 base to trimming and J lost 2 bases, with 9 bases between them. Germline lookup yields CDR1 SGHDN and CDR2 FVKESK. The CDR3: CASSQGVSPYEQYF. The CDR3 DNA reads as TGTGCCAGCAGCCAAGGGGTCTCCCCCTACGAGCAGTACTTC.